This T cell receptor beta chain was captured in a study of T-cell reconstitution after alpha-beta-depleted transplantation in children (dated by TCRdb to about 2016). Concerning the study at large: Using TCR repertoire profiling, the study quantitatively followed how T-cell immune reconstitution unfolded in children after TCRalphabeta/CD19-depleted allogeneic hematopoietic cell transplantation. Paper-wide results and their limitations: The apparently early recovery of alphabetaT-cell counts about two months after transplant reportedly depended on only several hundred rapidly expanded clones that came from non-depleted graft cells. In some patients, the high TCRbeta diversity seen at day 60 was put down to recipient T cells and intrathymic progenitors that had survived conditioning. Over the following months the frequencies of hyperexpanded clones went down, and after one year T-cell counts and TCRbeta diversity were mostly credited to newly produced T cells.

This clonotype was observed a few times. Its target antigen remains unknown. One base away there is no much larger clone; base qualities are not given. At the junction V is shortened by 5 bases and J by 3 bases, with 10 bases in between. The germline V gene (reference sequence) gives CDR1 as LGHDT and CDR2 as YNNKEL. There are 14 amino acids in the CDR3, from cysteine to phenylalanine inclusive. The sequence is cut down to CDR3 DNA, 42 bases in frame from base 1. The treatment or condition label, as the study defines it: allogeneic hematopoietic cell transplantation with graft depleted of TCRalphabeta T cells and CD19 B cells. The children who served as transplant recipients had been given grafts of TCRalphabeta/CD19-depleted allogeneic hematopoietic cells. Library prep was done by PCR. The run used an Illumina HiSeq 2500. To normalize quantification of the TCRbeta repertoire, the TCR libraries were built with molecular barcoding that relied on unique molecular identifiers. Clones were called with MiXCR by TCRdb after fastp trimmed the public reads at Q25, and only in-frame beta chains were retained. Here each entry gathers all rows of one CDR3 protein and keeps the most common genes and DNA. The sample contains hundreds of thousands of distinct CDR3 sequences, around 15% of them found a single time. The ten biggest clones cover around two fifths of the sample.

Material: PBMCs, mostly from graft donor cells, obtained 360 days after TCRalphabeta/CD19-depleted stem cell transplant. The V and J segments used are TRBV3-1 and TRBJ2-2, and the D gene may be TRBD1, 5 bases matching. This clonotype originated in a male patient between 2 and 10 years old who had a stem cell transplant for acute lymphoblastic leukemia, so the T cells may come from the graft donor. The sequenced DNA is TGTGCCAGCAGCATTTCCAGGGACACCGGGGAGCTGTTTTTT. Its amino acids are CASSISRDTGELFF.